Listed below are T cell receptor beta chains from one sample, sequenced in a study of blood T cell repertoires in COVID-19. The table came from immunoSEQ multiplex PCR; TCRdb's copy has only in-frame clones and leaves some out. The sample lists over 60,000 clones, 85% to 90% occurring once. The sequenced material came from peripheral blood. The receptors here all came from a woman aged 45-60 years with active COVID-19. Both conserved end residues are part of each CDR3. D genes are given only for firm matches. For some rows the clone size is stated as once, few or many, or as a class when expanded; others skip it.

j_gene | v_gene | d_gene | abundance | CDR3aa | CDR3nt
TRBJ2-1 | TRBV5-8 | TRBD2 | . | CASPRLGASGRSSHNEQFF | TGTGCCAGCCCTCGACTGGGGGCTAGCGGGAGAAGTTCCCACAATGAGCAGTTCTTC
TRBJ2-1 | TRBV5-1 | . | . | CASSLAPGEAAGEQFF | TGCGCCAGCAGCTTGGCCCCGGGAGAGGCGGCAGGGGAGCAGTTCTTC
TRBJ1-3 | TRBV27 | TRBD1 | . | CASSPRDRGNTIYF | TGTGCCAGCAGTCCTCGGGACAGAGGAAACACCATATATTTT
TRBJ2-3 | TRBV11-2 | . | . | CASSLDSFRGSTDTQYF | TGTGCCAGCAGCTTAGACTCTTTCCGGGGATCCACAGATACGCAGTATTTT
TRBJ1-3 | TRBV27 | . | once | CASSLSSSGNTIYF | TGTGCCAGCAGTTTAAGTAGCTCTGGAAACACCATATATTTT
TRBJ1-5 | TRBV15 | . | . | CATSKAGDQPQHF | TGTGCCACCAGCAAGGCGGGAGATCAGCCCCAGCATTTT
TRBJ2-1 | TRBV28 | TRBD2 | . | CASSSGRLAGGPVNEQFF | TGTGCCAGCAGTTCCGGGAGACTAGCGGGAGGGCCGGTCAATGAGCAGTTCTTC
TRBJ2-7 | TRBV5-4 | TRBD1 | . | CASSSRDSISYEQYF | TGTGCCAGCAGCTCTAGGGACAGCATCTCCTACGAGCAGTACTTC
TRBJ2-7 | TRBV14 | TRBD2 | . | CASSQNLAGGEQYF | TGTGCCAGCAGCCAAAATCTAGCGGGAGGCGAGCAGTACTTC
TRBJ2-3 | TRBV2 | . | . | CASEEESTDTQYF | TGTGCCAGCGAGGAAGAGAGTACAGATACGCAGTATTTT
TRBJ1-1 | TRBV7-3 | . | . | CASSLDRRGTEAFF | TGTGCCAGCAGCTTAGACAGGCGAGGTACTGAAGCTTTCTTT
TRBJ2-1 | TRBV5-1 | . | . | CASSLDTGTNYNEQFF | TGCGCCAGCAGCTTGGATACCGGGACAAACTACAATGAGCAGTTCTTC
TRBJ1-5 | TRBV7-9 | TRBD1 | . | CASSTSDRGSNQPQHF | TGTGCCAGCAGCACCTCGGACAGGGGAAGCAATCAGCCCCAGCATTTT
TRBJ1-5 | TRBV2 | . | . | CASSGGTDSNQPQHF | TGTGCCAGCAGTGGCGGGACTGATTCTAATCAGCCCCAGCATTTT
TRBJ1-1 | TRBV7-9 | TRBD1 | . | CASSTQGASTEAFF | TGTGCCAGCAGCACACAGGGGGCTAGCACTGAAGCTTTCTTT
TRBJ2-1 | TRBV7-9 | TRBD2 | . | CASSWTSGTYNEQFF | TGTGCCAGCAGTTGGACTAGCGGGACCTACAATGAGCAGTTCTTC
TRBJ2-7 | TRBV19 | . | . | CASSIPGEQYF | TGTGCCAGTAGTATCCCGGGTGAGCAGTACTTC
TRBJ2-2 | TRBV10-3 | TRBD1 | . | CAIGPTGYYTGELFF | TGTGCCATCGGACCGACAGGGTATTATACCGGGGAGCTGTTTTTT
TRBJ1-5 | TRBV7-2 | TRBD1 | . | CASSSTGRSNQPQHF | TGTGCCAGCAGCTCGACAGGGCGTAGCAATCAGCCCCAGCATTTT
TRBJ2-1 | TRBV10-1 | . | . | CASSGQANEQFF | TGCGCCAGCAGTGGGCAGGCCAATGAGCAGTTCTTC
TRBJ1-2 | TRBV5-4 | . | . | CASSDNYYGYTF | TGTGCCAGCAGCGACAACTACTATGGCTACACCTTC
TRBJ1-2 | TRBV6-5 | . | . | CASSFGTNYGYTF | TGTGCCAGCAGTTTCGGGACAAACTATGGCTACACCTTC
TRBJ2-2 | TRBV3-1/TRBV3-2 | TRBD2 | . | CASSLPAGTGELFF | TGTGCCAGCAGCCTACCAGCGGGAACCGGGGAGCTGTTTTTT
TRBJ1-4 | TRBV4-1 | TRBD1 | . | CASSQDTGVVEKLFF | TGCGCCAGCAGCCAAGATACAGGGGTCGTTGAAAAACTGTTTTTT
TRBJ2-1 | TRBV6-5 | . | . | CASKGRRAYNEQFF | TGTGCCAGCAAAGGGCGCAGGGCCTACAATGAGCAGTTCTTC
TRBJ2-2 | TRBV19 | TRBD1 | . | CASSIVRGQGGISTGELFF | TGTGCCAGTAGTATAGTCAGGGGACAGGGAGGAATATCCACCGGGGAGCTGTTTTTT
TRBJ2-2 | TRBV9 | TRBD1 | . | CASSVGGQGARELFF | TGTGCCAGCAGCGTAGGGGGACAGGGGGCGCGGGAGCTGTTTTTT
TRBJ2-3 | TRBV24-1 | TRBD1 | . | CATSETGSTDTQYF | TGTGCCACCAGTGAGACAGGGAGCACAGATACGCAGTATTTT
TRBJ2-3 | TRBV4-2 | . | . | CASSQDLDTQYF | TGTGCCAGCAGCCAAGATCTGGATACGCAGTATTTT
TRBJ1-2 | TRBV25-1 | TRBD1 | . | CASSETGNYGYTF | TGTGCCAGCAGTGAGACAGGGAACTATGGCTACACCTTC
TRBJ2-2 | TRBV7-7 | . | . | CASSPEAGELFF | TGTGCCAGCAGCCCGGAGGCCGGGGAGCTGTTTTTT
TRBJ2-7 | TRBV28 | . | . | CASSLRGSDYEQYF | TGTGCCAGCAGTTTAAGGGGCTCCGACTACGAGCAGTACTTC
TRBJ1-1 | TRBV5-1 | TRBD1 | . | CASSLEGQGYTEAFF | TGCGCCAGCAGCTTGGAGGGACAGGGATACACTGAAGCTTTCTTT
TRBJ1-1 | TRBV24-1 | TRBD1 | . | CATSDFPQGWVVKAFF | TGTGCCACCAGTGATTTCCCACAGGGGTGGGTCGTTAAAGCTTTCTTT
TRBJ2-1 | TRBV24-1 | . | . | CATAGSYNEQFF | TGTGCCACCGCAGGGTCCTACAATGAGCAGTTCTTC
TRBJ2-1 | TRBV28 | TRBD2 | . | CASSSSLAGFYNEQFF | TGTGCCAGCAGTTCCTCCCTAGCGGGATTCTACAATGAGCAGTTCTTC
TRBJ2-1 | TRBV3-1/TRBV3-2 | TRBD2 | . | CASSLRLAGGNNEQFF | TGTGCCAGCAGCTTACGCCTAGCGGGAGGTAACAATGAGCAGTTCTTC
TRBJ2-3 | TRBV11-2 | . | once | CASSQGHVDTQYF | TGTGCCAGCAGCCAGGGGCATGTGGATACGCAGTATTTT
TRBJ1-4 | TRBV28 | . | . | CASSVRAGEKLFF | TGTGCCAGCAGCGTCAGGGCAGGGGAAAAACTGTTTTTT
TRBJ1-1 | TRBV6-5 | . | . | CASSSTIKPEAFF | TGTGCCAGCAGTTCTACCATTAAGCCTGAAGCTTTCTTT
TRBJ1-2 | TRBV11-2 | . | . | CASRTSGGGGYTF | TGTGCCAGCAGGACCTCCGGGGGTGGAGGCTACACCTTC
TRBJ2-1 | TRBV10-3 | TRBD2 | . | CAISDRGLAGPNEQFF | TGTGCCATCAGTGATCGGGGACTAGCGGGCCCCAATGAGCAGTTCTTC
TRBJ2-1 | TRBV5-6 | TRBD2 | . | CASSYEWGGRVNEQFF | TGTGCCAGCAGCTACGAGTGGGGAGGGAGGGTCAATGAGCAGTTCTTC
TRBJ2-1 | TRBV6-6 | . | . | CASSPRNEQFF | TGTGCCAGCAGCCCCCGGAATGAGCAGTTCTTC
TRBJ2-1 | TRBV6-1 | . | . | CASSEIGAGYNEQFF | TGTGCCAGCAGTGAAATAGGGGCGGGATACAATGAGCAGTTCTTC
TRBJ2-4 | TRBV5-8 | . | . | CASDFYPLAKNIQYF | TGTGCCAGCGACTTTTACCCCTTAGCCAAAAACATTCAGTACTTC
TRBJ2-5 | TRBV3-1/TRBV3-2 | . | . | CASSQGGHQETQYF | TGTGCCAGCAGCCAAGGGGGGCACCAAGAGACCCAGTACTTC
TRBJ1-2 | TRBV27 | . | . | CASSLTGDYGYTF | TGTGCCAGCAGTTTAACGGGGGACTATGGCTACACCTTC
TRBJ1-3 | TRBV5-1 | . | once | CASSPRGESSGNTIYF | TGCGCCAGCAGCCCCAGGGGCGAAAGCTCTGGAAACACCATATATTTT
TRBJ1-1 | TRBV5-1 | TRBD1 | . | CASSLGQGATEAFF | TGCGCCAGCAGCTTGGGACAGGGAGCCACTGAAGCTTTCTTT
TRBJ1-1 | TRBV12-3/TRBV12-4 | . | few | CASSRDTEAFF | TGTGCCAGCAGCCGGGACACTGAAGCTTTCTTT
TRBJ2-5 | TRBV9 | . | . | CASSVGAQETQYF | TGTGCCAGCAGCGTAGGGGCTCAGGAGACCCAGTACTTC
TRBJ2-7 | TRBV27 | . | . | CASRSSGSYEQYF | TGTGCCAGCAGATCGTCAGGTAGCTACGAGCAGTACTTC
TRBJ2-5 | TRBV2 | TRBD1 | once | CASRGRGRVETQYF | TGTGCCAGCAGGGGCAGGGGGCGCGTGGAGACCCAGTACTTC
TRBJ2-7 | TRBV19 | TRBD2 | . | CASSMTGLALSYEQYF | TGTGCCAGTAGTATGACTGGACTAGCGCTCTCCTACGAGCAGTACTTC
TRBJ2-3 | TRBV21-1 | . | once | CASSKVDSVDTQYF | TGTGCCAGCAGCAAAGTCGATAGCGTAGATACGCAGTATTTT